The sequence of this TCR beta chain was determined in a study of T cells in Graves' hyperthyroidism and ophthalmopathy. To note about this clonotype: No antigen is known for it.

Study-wide results and limits: A model built on 13 V-J features separated ophthalmopathy from stable hyperthyroidism.

TCR beta CDR3 regions were amplified from RNA. The HTBI primer set drove a first-round RT-PCR of the TCR CDR3. MiXCR, run by TCRdb on the multiplex PCR reads, gives a single entry per CDR3 protein. The sample has approximately 560,000 distinct CDR3 sequences, under 60% seen once. The V gene end was trimmed by 0 bases and the J gene end by 7 bases; junction bases not matched to a gene: 2. The CDR3 extends over 15 amino acids. Germline V gene data show CDR1 as SGHRS and CDR2 as YFSETQ. Absent ophthalmopathy progression within 18 months defined stable Graves' hyperthyroidism. Participants, patients aged 18 to 65, had newly diagnosed hyperthyroidism with a duration under 2 months. Diagnoses were made from clinical symptoms, serum measures (thyroxine and TRAb), thyroid ultrasound and orbital computed tomography.

The sample was peripheral blood or thyroid tissue (not recorded which). This clonotype was obtained from a woman between 18 and 30 years old with Graves' hyperthyroidism. The rearrangement uses TRBV5-1 and TRBJ1-6, with 9 nucleotides matching TRBD1. Here the CDR3 reads CASSLGTGVNSPLHF. The DNA of the CDR3 is TGCGCCAGCAGCTTGGGGACAGGGGTGAATTCACCCCTCCACTTT.